The following is a TCR beta chain sequence with its context. V trimming: 3 bases; J trimming: 10 bases; junction bases outside the gene matches: 8. The CDR3 spans 16 residues. Germline V gene data show CDR1 as SGHVS and CDR2 as FNYEAQ. In the original processing: Amplification of reference gene primers was used by the study to estimate nucleated cell counts. TCRdb keeps only in-frame clones here, not all; method: immunoSEQ multiplex PCR. Clone size and the V and J calls come from that table; the DNA yielded D and trimming. The table shows about 170,000 clones, with 82% occurring only once. This entry is derived from a study of blood T cell repertoires in COVID-19. The wider study: Spain, Italy and the United States supplied samples that represented acute and convalescent COVID-19. PBMCs, B-cell-depleted T cells, or T cells provided the cDNA or gDNA that made up the material.

The sequenced sample was peripheral blood. This receptor was identified in a woman between 65 and 79 years old with acute or convalescent COVID-19. The chain joins TRBV7-6 to TRBJ1-6; 11 bases line up with TRBD1. The CDR3 loop is CASSFSARTGGSPLHF. The CDR3 DNA reads as TGTGCCAGCAGCTTCTCTGCAAGGACAGGGGGCTCACCCCTCCACTTT.